A single sample gave rise to the 32 T cell receptor beta chains below, sequenced in a study of blood T cell repertoires in COVID-19. Clones were read by immunoSEQ multiplex PCR, and TCRdb kept only the in-frame ones, dropping some. The repertoire includes under 200,000 clones, 88% of them detected once, and roughly 2% sits in the top ten. Sequencing used peripheral blood. The receptor set was obtained from a man between 50 and 59 years old who had recovered from COVID-19.

V is TRBV11-1 and J is TRBJ1-2; 7 bases align to TRBD1. CDR3 length: 14 residues. Germline CDR1 SGHAT, CDR2 FQDESV (reference sequence). The ends lost 4 bases at V and 4 bases at J; junction bases unmatched: 6. CDR3 protein: CASSSTGDLYGYTF. Here the CDR3 DNA reads TGTGCCAGCAGCTCAACAGGGGACCTCTATGGCTACACCTTC.

This clone was observed a handful of times. V usage is TRBV9 and J usage is TRBJ2-7, with 12 bases lining up with TRBD2. The J segment lost 6 bases and the V segment lost 0 bases, leaving 7 bases of the junction unmatched. This CDR3 comprises 16 residues. Germline CDR1 is SGDLS and CDR2 is YYNGEE. DNA for the CDR3: TGTGCCAGCAGCGTAGAACCTAGCGGGGGGGCCCGCGAGCAGTACTTC. Translation: CASSVEPSGGAREQYF.

This sequence joins TRBV7-9 and TRBJ2-5, with 8 bases fitting TRBD2. The trim removed 1 base at V and 1 base at J, leaving 5 bases unmatched. Germline loops: CDR1 SEHNR, CDR2 FQNEAQ (reference sequence). The CDR3 has 16 residues. CDR3 DNA sequence: TGTGCCAGCAGCTTAGGGTCTAGCGGGCCCCAAGAGACCCAGTACTTC. Translated, it gives CASSLGSSGPQETQYF.

V gene TRBV7-3 combines with J gene TRBJ2-5; tentatively, D is TRBD2 (6 bases). Trimming shortened V by 1 base and J by 0 bases, and 9 bases separated the two germline ends. The CDR3 totals 15 residues. Germline V gene data show CDR1 as SGHTA and CDR2 as FQGTGA. The CDR3 DNA reads as TGTGCCAGCAGCTTAAATCGGGGGAACCAAGAGACCCAGTACTTC. It codes for CASSLNRGNQETQYF.

The V gene is TRBV2, the J gene TRBJ2-1; 15 positions match TRBD2. The V and J ends lost 4 bases and 13 bases, in that order; junction bases with no gene match: 11. The length of the CDR3 is 16 residues. Germline CDR1 reads SNHLY; CDR2 reads FYNNEI. The CDR3 is CASSGVGLAGGPSQFF. The CDR3 nucleotides are TGTGCCAGCAGTGGAGTAGGACTAGCGGGGGGGCCTAGCCAGTTCTTC.

The rearrangement links TRBV7-3 to TRBJ2-6, with D maybe TRBD2 (6 bases). Looked up from germline, CDR1 is SGHTA and CDR2 is FQGTGA. This CDR3 comprises 19 residues. V was clipped by 6 bases and J by 0 bases, with 21 bases between them. The CDR3 is CASSLGPGLQISGANVLTF. The CDR3 DNA reads as TGTGCCAGCAGTTTGGGTCCGGGACTCCAAATCTCTGGGGCCAACGTCCTGACTTTC.

V usage is TRBV7-9 and J usage is TRBJ1-2, with TRBD1 matching over 7 bases. The CDR3 contains 14 residues. In germline, CDR1 is SEHNR, CDR2 FQNEAQ (reference sequence). V lost 5 bases and J lost 7; bases outside the gene matches: 10. CDR3 in amino acids: CASSHGTDRAGYTF. CDR3 DNA: TGTGCCAGCAGCCATGGGACAGACCGGGCTGGCTACACCTTC.

The chain combines TRBV5-1 with TRBJ2-1, with 10 bases fitting TRBD2. CDR3 size: 16 residues. CDR1 and CDR2 (germline): SGHRS, YFSETQ. The V segment lost 0 bases and the J segment 8 bases; nucleotides outside the gene matches: 8. CDR3 region: CASSLELAGVKDEQFF. For the CDR3, the DNA is TGCGCCAGCAGCTTGGAGCTAGCGGGAGTTAAGGATGAGCAGTTCTTC.

The gene calls are TRBV6-2 or TRBV6-3 and TRBJ2-5, with 13 positions matching TRBD2. J was trimmed by 2 bases and V by 4 bases; bases with no gene match: 4. Germline V gene lookup returns CDR1 MNHEY and CDR2 SVGEGT. The CDR3 runs to 16 residues. The CDR3 nucleotides are TGTGCCAGCAGTTCAAGACTAGCGGGGGGTCAAGAGACCCAGTACTTC. Its protein product is CASSSRLAGGQETQYF.

This clone was found once. V and J are TRBV10-2 and TRBJ2-7; 8 nucleotides match TRBD1. The CDR3 runs 15 residues. CDR1 and CDR2 from the germline V gene are WSHSY and SAAADI. J lost 0 bases, V lost 6 bases, and 7 bases had no gene match. The CDR3 nucleotides read TGCGCCAGCAGAAGGGACAGGTATAGCTCCTACGAGCAGTACTTC. This translates into CASRRDRYSSYEQYF.

This chain connects TRBV29-1 to TRBJ2-5; D gene ambiguous. Trimming removed 4 bases at V and 1 base at J, with 13 bases between. This CDR3 is built from 14 residues. Germline lookup yields CDR1 SQVTM and CDR2 ANQGSEA. The CDR3 reads CSVVPAGIQETQYF. In DNA, the CDR3 is TGCAGCGTTGTCCCAGCAGGTATCCAAGAGACCCAGTACTTC.

The table lists this clone with a few counts. The rearrangement uses TRBV15 and TRBJ1-4; D is perhaps TRBD1 (6 bases). V was pared by 0 bases and J by 7 bases, with 30 bases between. From germline, CDR1 is LNHNV and CDR2 YYDKDF (reference sequence). The CDR3 sequence is 21 residues long. The CDR3 sequence is CATSRDRVGQGPETNIEKLFF. CDR3 in DNA: TGTGCCACCAGCAGAGATCGAGTCGGGCAGGGGCCGGAAACTAACATTGAAAAACTGTTTTTT.

The chain carries TRBV5-5 and TRBJ1-2, with D possibly TRBD1 on 5 matching bases. V gave up 7 bases and J gave up 5 bases, with 9 bases separating them. The CDR3 totals 11 residues. Germline CDR1 SGHKS, CDR2 YYEKEE (reference sequence). The CDR3 coding sequence is TGTGCCAGCGGGGGGGATTATGGCTACACCTTC. Amino acids: CASGGDYGYTF.

V and J are TRBV18 and TRBJ2-1; TRBD2 agrees at 9 bases. V was pared by 3 bases and J by 4 bases, with 4 bases of the junction left unmatched. The CDR3 covers 15 residues. Per germline, CDR1 KGHSH and CDR2 LQKENI. CDR3 nucleotide sequence: TGTGCCAGCTCACCTAGCGGGGGTCTTTACAATGAGCAGTTCTTC. This encodes CASSPSGGLYNEQFF.

This clone was detected only a few times. This chain uses TRBV27 with TRBJ1-6; 7 bases fit TRBD1. The CDR3 has 15 amino acids. J was trimmed by 11 bases and V by 6 bases; bases with no gene match: 13. CDR1 and CDR2 (germline): MNHEY, SMNVEV (reference sequence). The CDR3 bases are TGTGCCAGCAGCGCCAAGCAGGGGGAATCTACACCCCTCCACTTT. Translated: CASSAKQGESTPLHF.

The chain has TRBV7-2 and TRBJ2-2, with 10 positions matching TRBD2. The CDR3 has 16 amino acids. Germline CDR1 is SGHTA and CDR2 is FQGNSA. V trimming: 5 bases; J trimming: 6 bases; junction bases outside the gene matches: 9. CDR3 amino acids: CASSPNGLAGAGELFF. CDR3 nucleotide sequence: TGTGCCAGCAGCCCCAACGGGCTAGCGGGGGCCGGGGAGCTGTTTTTT.

This clone showed up just once. The chain couples TRBV28 to TRBJ1-1; D unclear. Germline CDR1 and CDR2: MDHEN and SYDVKM. This CDR3 contains 12 residues. Trimming left V 1 base short and J 11 bases short, with 11 bases between. CDR3 DNA sequence: TGTGCCAGCAGTTTATCTGGCAAATGGGCTTTCTTT. This translates into CASSLSGKWAFF.

The chain carries TRBV5-4 and TRBJ1-2; TRBD1 might be the D (5 bases). This CDR3 spans 13 amino acids. The V end was cut by 7 bases, the J end by 8 bases, with 18 bases between. Germline V gene data show CDR1 as SGHNT and CDR2 as YYREEE (reference sequence). The CDR3 here is CASSSSRVKGYTF. DNA for the CDR3: TGTGCCAGCTCCTCTTCCAGGGTTAAAGGCTACACCTTC.

The chain is built from TRBV6-5 and TRBJ2-7; 8 bases match TRBD1. The germline V gene has CDR1 MNHEY and CDR2 SVGAGI. The CDR3 length is 13 residues. Trimming removed 6 bases from V and 4 bases from J; junction bases left unmatched: 5. The DNA of the CDR3 is TGTGCCAGCAGCTTGGACAGGGCATACGAGCAGTACTTC. It specifies CASSLDRAYEQYF.

The chain links TRBV27 to TRBJ2-2, with 8 nucleotides matching TRBD2. J gave up 4 bases and V 6 bases, and 7 bases lay outside the gene matches. The CDR3 is 15 amino acids. Per the germline V gene, CDR1 is MNHEY and CDR2 is SMNVEV (reference sequence). CDR3 DNA sequence: TGTGCCAGCAGGAGAGAGCGGGGGAGCACCGGGGAGCTGTTTTTT. This sequence encodes CASRRERGSTGELFF.

J is TRBJ1-6 and V is TRBV15, with 7 bases lining up with TRBD1. Unmatched junction bases numbered 4, after V lost 1 base and J lost 10 bases. CDR3 length equals 14 residues. Germline CDR1 reads LNHNV; CDR2 reads YYDKDF (reference sequence). CDR3 loop: CATSRGQGASPLHF. The DNA for the CDR3 is TGTGCCACCAGCAGAGGACAGGGCGCATCACCCCTCCACTTT.

The V call is TRBV25-1, the J call TRBJ1-1, with a possible D match to TRBD1 (5 bases). The CDR3 has 14 amino acids. Looked up from germline, CDR1 is MGHDK and CDR2 is SYGVNS. V lost 6 bases to trimming and J lost 1 base, with 12 bases between them. The CDR3 DNA reads TGTGCCAGCAGGTCGACAGCACCGAACACTGAAGCTTTCTTT. This gives the protein CASRSTAPNTEAFF.

The chain carries TRBV11-2 and TRBJ2-7; TRBD1 agrees at 8 bases. V lost 5 bases to trimming and J lost 7 bases; unmatched junction nucleotides: 13. Per germline, CDR1 SGHAT and CDR2 FQNNGV. The CDR3 totals 15 residues. The CDR3 region is CASSPPGGASGEQYF. Written as DNA, the CDR3 is TGTGCCAGCAGCCCGCCAGGGGGCGCATCGGGTGAGCAGTACTTC.

J is TRBJ2-7 and V is TRBV11-1; 8 bases map to TRBD1. V lost 5 bases to trimming and J lost 0 bases; unmatched junction nucleotides: 3. The germline V gene encodes CDR1 SGHAT and CDR2 FQDESV (reference sequence). There are 14 residues in the CDR3. The CDR3 nucleotides read TGTGCCAGCAGCCGTGGACAGGGCTCCTACGAGCAGTACTTC. This codes for CASSRGQGSYEQYF.

The chain combines TRBV10-3 with TRBJ2-7; D may be TRBD2 (5 bases). This CDR3 is built from 14 residues. Germline V gene data show CDR1 as ENHRY and CDR2 as SYGVKD. V was pared by 0 bases and J by 3 bases, with 9 bases between. CDR3 sequence reads: CAISESLGVYEQYF. In nucleotides, the CDR3 is TGTGCCATCAGTGAGTCTCTCGGGGTCTACGAGCAGTACTTC.

The chain recombines TRBV24-1 with TRBJ2-3; no clear D. Germline CDR1 reads KGHDR; CDR2 reads SFDVKD. This CDR3 spans 12 amino acids. V dropped 0 bases and J dropped 6 bases, with 3 bases sitting between them. In DNA, the CDR3 is TGTGCCACCAGTGATTTGGCGGATACGCAGTATTTT. This sequence encodes CATSDLADTQYF.

This clone was found a few times. J is TRBJ2-4 and V is TRBV2, with 7 bases lining up with TRBD2. Germline values: CDR1 SNHLY, CDR2 FYNNEI. V shed 4 bases, J shed 2 bases, and the junction held 5 bases outside the gene matches. The CDR3 runs to 15 residues. In nucleotides, the CDR3 is TGTGCCAGCAGTGTTGGACTAGGGACCAAAAACATTCAGTACTTC. This gives the protein CASSVGLGTKNIQYF.

This chain joins TRBV7-9 and TRBJ1-4; D remains unclear. Trimming stripped 6 bases from V and 5 bases from J, with 13 bases between. The CDR3 has 14 amino acids. In germline, CDR1 is SEHNR, CDR2 FQNEAQ (reference sequence). The CDR3 region is CASSWETLNEKLFF. CDR3 DNA sequence: TGTGCCAGCAGTTGGGAGACGCTGAATGAAAAACTGTTTTTT. The full variable domain, rest sourced from reference TRBV7-9 and TRBJ1-4, is DTGVSQNPRHKITKRGQNVTFRCDPISEHNRLYWYRQTLGQGPEFLTYFQNEAQLEKSRLLSDRFSAERPKGSFSTLEIQRTEQGDSAMYLCASSWETLNEKLFFGSGTQLSVL.

The chain is built from TRBV28 and TRBJ1-6; 8 bases agree with TRBD1. The CDR3 covers 13 residues. V was pared by 8 bases and J by 7 bases, with 4 bases of the junction left unmatched. Per the germline V gene, CDR1 is MDHEN and CDR2 is SYDVKM. The CDR3 here is CASLGTGNSPLHF. The DNA for the CDR3 is TGTGCCAGCCTAGGGACAGGAAATTCACCCCTCCACTTT.

CDR3 nucleotide sequence: TGTGCCAGCAGTGGGATGGAGGGGGAGGGATATGGCTACACCTTC. Translation: CASSGMEGEGYGYTF. The chain recombines TRBV25-1 with TRBJ1-2; perhaps TRBD1 as D (6 bases). The CDR3 extends over 15 amino acids. V dropped 4 bases and J dropped 5 bases, with 17 bases sitting between them. CDR1 is MGHDK, CDR2 SYGVNS, per germline.

The chain combines TRBV27 with TRBJ2-6; D perhaps matches TRBD1 (5 bases). V lost 10 bases and J 0 bases, leaving 19 bases between the germline ends. Germline values: CDR1 MNHEY, CDR2 SMNVEV (reference sequence). The CDR3 contains 17 residues. CDR3 DNA sequence: TGTGCCACCCGGTTTGGGCAGGGAAGCTCTGGGGCCAACGTCCTGACTTTC. Protein sequence: CATRFGQGSSGANVLTF.

This rearrangement joins TRBV6-2 or TRBV6-3 to TRBJ2-7; a weak D match, TRBD1 (5 bases). Looked up from germline, CDR1 is MNHEY and CDR2 is SVGEGT. Trimming took off 4 bases at V and 3 bases at J, with 13 bases between the two ends. The CDR3 is made up of 14 amino acids. CDR3 amino acids: CASSSIRQGYEQYF. As DNA, the CDR3 is TGTGCCAGCAGTTCGATACGGCAGGGCTACGAGCAGTACTTC.